The sequence of this T cell receptor (beta chain) was determined in a study of blood T cell repertoires in COVID-19. At the level of the study: PBMCs, B-cell-depleted T cells, or T cells were the source of the cDNA or gDNA that made up the material.

Each participant's cohort was designated according to participant-reported clinical history. As originally analysed: Amplification from reference gene primers served as the basis for estimated nucleated cell counts. Measured with immunoSEQ multiplex PCR; TCRdb has only the in-frame clones, and not every one. V and J calls plus clone size are reproduced from that table; the DNA served to infer D and trimming. The table has more than 300,000 clones, approximately 90% seen once. V lost 5 bases, J lost 5 bases, and 8 bases stayed unmatched. In germline, CDR1 is MNHEY, CDR2 SVGAGI. This CDR3 spans 15 amino acids.

Material for sequencing was PBMCs or T cells enriched from blood (not recorded which). This receptor was identified in a woman aged 18-29 years who had recovered from COVID-19. The chain has TRBV6-5 and TRBJ2-5, with TRBD1 matching 10 bases. The CDR3, as DNA: TGTGCCAGCAGTCGGACAGGGGGAAGAGGGGAGACCCAGTACTTC. This encodes CASSRTGGRGETQYF.